This T cell receptor (beta chain) was retrieved from a study of blood T cell repertoires in COVID-19. About the research overall: Material from acute and convalescent COVID-19 was sourced from the United States, Italy and Spain. T cells, B-cell-depleted T cells, or PBMCs supplied cDNA or gDNA.

CDR1 SGHRS and CDR2 YFSETQ come from the germline V gene. Trimming took off 1 base at V and 4 bases at J, with 9 bases between the two ends. The CDR3 is 14 amino acids. In the source study's methods: Quantification of nucleated cells was approximated via reference gene primer amplification. The method was immunoSEQ multiplex PCR; TCRdb's version includes in-frame clones alone and lacks a portion of them. From that table come the V and J calls and clone size; the DNA was used to work out D and trimming. The profile shows 30,000 to 45,000 clones, around 85% of them singletons. This TCR derives from a man at least 80 years old with active or convalescent COVID-19. V and J are TRBV5-1 and TRBJ1-5; D gene unclear. Specimen: peripheral blood. The CDR3 loop is CASSLTGQNQPQHF. Here the CDR3 DNA reads TGCGCCAGCAGCTTGACGGGTCAGAATCAGCCCCAGCATTTT.